Listed below are T cell receptor beta chains from one sample, sequenced in a study of T cells after posttransplantation cyclophosphamide. Clones were read by immunoSEQ multiplex PCR, and TCRdb kept only the in-frame ones, dropping some. The sample has fewer than 40,000 clones, none seen only once. Sequenced material: PBMCs. All receptors derive from a woman in her fifties or sixties in good health and a related stem cell transplant donor. Both conserved end residues are trimmed from each CDR3.

V gene,J gene,CDR3 protein
TRBV18,TRBJ1-1,ASSLQGGVSAF
TRBV9,TRBJ2-7,ASSPGLWTSGRPPYEQY
TRBV15,TRBJ2-5,ATSSGGTVQETQY
TRBV19,TRBJ1-2,ASSISTARNYGYT
TRBV29-1,TRBJ2-2,SVPERPGLAGVRVTYTGELF
TRBV4-3,TRBJ2-2,ASSQGTMNTGELF
TRBV30,TRBJ1-2,AWSLTGTALGYT
TRBV27,TRBJ1-2,ASTPTGDRGHGYT
TRBV19,TRBJ2-5,ATVTPPGTQY
TRBV19,TRBJ2-7,ASSTRQGPLSDEQY
TRBV7-9,TRBJ2-7,ASSPPGGLAVGEQY
TRBV6-5,TRBJ1-2,ASSPQGGENYGYT
TRBV11-2,TRBJ1-1,ASSFIGTGSTEAF
TRBV7-3,TRBJ2-1,ASSLTGNEEQF
TRBV7-2,TRBJ1-1,ASSLSTGTEAF
TRBV6-2/TRBV6-3,TRBJ2-3,ASSRTIYTQY
TRBV15,TRBJ2-5,ATSRGSGQQETQY
TRBV27,TRBJ2-2,ASSRGQLAGGGELF
TRBV6-5,TRBJ2-1,ASSSGGGYNEQF
TRBV11-3,TRBJ2-1,ASSPRAGARNEQF
TRBV5-4,TRBJ1-3,ASSFQGRGGNTIY
TRBV27,TRBJ1-5,ASSFGGYGDQPQH
TRBV7-2,TRBJ2-7,ASSPAYEQY
TRBV19,TRBJ2-3,ASTPPLAGGVDTQY
TRBV4-1,TRBJ2-7,ASSQEDRGSYEQY
TRBV25-1,TRBJ2-3,ASSQQGTGTDTQY
TRBV28,TRBJ2-7,ASSVISGEQY
TRBV4-1,TRBJ2-5,ASSRDRGPETQY
TRBV29-1,TRBJ1-1,SVEAGNDGEAF
TRBV7-9,TRBJ2-7,ASSSRQRAN
TRBV6-1,TRBJ2-7,ASSGQADSYEQY
TRBV5-1,TRBJ1-1,ASSLWREGAEAF
TRBV6-5,TRBJ2-2,ASTYSAPPLTGELF
TRBV7-9,TRBJ1-1,ASSLAASNTEAF
TRBV13,TRBJ2-2,ASRWNRGQGTGELF
TRBV28,TRBJ2-1,ASSLYLSGNEQF
TRBV30,TRBJ2-7,AWGRHLAGGPYEQY
TRBV6-5,TRBJ2-3,ASSYSSVLSTDTQY
TRBV18,TRBJ2-4,ASRELQGLNIQY
TRBV27,TRBJ1-2,ASSSPDRSDGYT
TRBV7-2,TRBJ1-4,ASSPRQGREKLF